Presented here are 18 T cell receptor beta chains from one specimen sequenced in a study of T cell responses to AZD1222 COVID-19 vaccine. Produced via immunoSEQ multiplex PCR; TCRdb's table is partial and in-frame only. The sample has 120,000 or so clones; roughly 90% are singletons. This sample comprised peripheral blood, obtained on day 0 of AZD1222 vaccination. The receptors here all came from an adult in good health.

The V and J genes are TRBV7-8 and TRBJ2-3, with 7 bases that match TRBD2. Unmatched junction bases numbered 4, after V lost 1 base and J lost 0 bases. Germline CDR1 reads SGHVS; CDR2 reads FQNEAQ. This CDR3 has 16 amino acids. CDR3 in amino acids: CASSLVSSGSTDTQYF. CDR3 DNA: TGTGCCAGCAGCTTAGTCTCTAGCGGTAGCACAGATACGCAGTATTTT.

The chain couples TRBV5-4 to TRBJ2-3; 7 nucleotides agree with TRBD2. Trimming removed 0 bases from V and 0 bases from J; junction bases left unmatched: 4. Germline V lookup: CDR1 SGHNT, CDR2 YYREEE (reference sequence). The CDR3 consists of 16 residues. The CDR3 is CASSLAGGSSTDTQYF. The CDR3 bases are TGTGCCAGCAGCTTGGCCGGCGGGAGTAGCACAGATACGCAGTATTTT.

The genes are TRBV4-1 and TRBJ2-7, with 10 bases that match TRBD2. The V segment lost 2 bases and the J segment 7 bases; nucleotides outside the gene matches: 8. CDR3 length: 15 amino acids. Germline V gene lookup returns CDR1 MGHRA and CDR2 YSYEKL. CDR3 amino acids: CASSQTSGTAMEQYF. The CDR3 DNA follows: TGCGCCAGCAGCCAAACTAGCGGGACGGCAATGGAGCAGTACTTC.

This rearrangement joins TRBV6-5 to TRBJ1-1; TRBD1 matches 7 bases. The germline gives CDR1 MNHEY, CDR2 SVGAGI. The V and J ends lost 0 bases and 5 bases, in that order; junction bases with no gene match: 9. The CDR3 is 16 amino acids. The CDR3 region has the DNA TGTGCCAGCAGTTACTCGGAAGCGTACAGGGGTACTGAAGCTTTCTTT. Its protein product is CASSYSEAYRGTEAFF.

The chain is built from TRBV19 and TRBJ1-5; 7 bases line up with TRBD1. The CDR3 loop spans 15 amino acids. Trimming removed 3 bases from V and 4 bases from J; junction bases left unmatched: 6. The germline V gene encodes CDR1 LNHDA and CDR2 SQIVND (reference sequence). The CDR3 loop is CASSIRDSRNQPQHF. The DNA for the CDR3 is TGTGCCAGTAGTATCCGGGACAGCCGAAATCAGCCCCAGCATTTT.

The V and J genes are TRBV6-4 and TRBJ2-1; 8 bases align to TRBD2. The CDR3 totals 15 residues. The germline gives CDR1 MRHNA, CDR2 SNTAGT. The V gene end was trimmed by 0 bases and the J gene end by 9 bases; junction bases not matched to a gene: 7. This chain's CDR3 is CASSDSTSGVSEQFF. As DNA, the CDR3 is TGTGCCAGCAGTGACTCTACTAGCGGAGTAAGTGAGCAGTTCTTC.

This chain uses TRBV5-1 with TRBJ2-3; D is unresolved. V was shortened by 0 bases and J by 1 base, with 15 bases between the two germline ends. Per germline, CDR1 SGHRS and CDR2 YFSETQ. This CDR3 spans 17 amino acids. CDR3 DNA sequence: TGCGCCAGCAGCTTGGCCGTTTCCCCCACCGGCACAGATACGCAGTATTTT. Translation: CASSLAVSPTGTDTQYF.

This clone came up once. J is TRBJ2-7 and V is TRBV29-1, with 10 positions matching TRBD2. V shed 3 bases, J shed 2 bases, and the junction held 7 bases outside the gene matches. The germline gives CDR1 SQVTM, CDR2 ANQGSEA. The CDR3 extends over 15 amino acids. The CDR3, as DNA: TGCAGCGTTGAGTTACTAGCGGGGTTAACCTACGAGCAGTACTTC. It specifies CSVELLAGLTYEQYF.

J is TRBJ2-2 and V is TRBV3-1 (or the pseudogene TRBV3-2); the match to TRBD2 covers 9 bases. This CDR3 has 16 residues. Germline loops: CDR1 LGHDT, CDR2 YNNKEL (reference sequence). V was pared by 1 base and J by 5 bases, with 5 bases of the junction left unmatched. The CDR3 loop is CASSQGDLAGTGELFF. CDR3 DNA sequence: TGTGCCAGCAGCCAAGGAGATCTAGCGGGAACCGGGGAGCTGTTTTTT.

The J gene is TRBJ2-7, the V gene TRBV4-1; D is possibly TRBD2 (5 bases). The length of the CDR3 is 16 residues. Trimming took off 4 bases at V and 2 bases at J, with 18 bases between the two ends. CDR1 is MGHRA, CDR2 YSYEKL, per germline. For the CDR3, the DNA is TGCGCCAGCAGCCCGAAAGCAGGAGCGGTAACCTACGAGCAGTACTTC. It encodes CASSPKAGAVTYEQYF.

The V call is TRBV6-5, the J call TRBJ2-3, with D perhaps matching TRBD1 or TRBD2 (6 bases each). CDR1 is MNHEY, CDR2 SVGAGI, per germline. The V end was cut by 0 bases, the J end by 4 bases, with 11 bases between. CDR3 size: 15 residues. The CDR3 is CASSYSGGSADTQYF. DNA for the CDR3: TGTGCCAGCAGTTACTCAGGGGGGAGCGCAGATACGCAGTATTTT.

The chain carries TRBV20-1 and TRBJ1-2, with D uncertain. Germline V lookup: CDR1 DFQATT, CDR2 SNEGSKA (reference sequence). The V and J ends lost 3 bases and 4 bases respectively, with 6 bases between them. The CDR3 covers 11 residues. The DNA of the CDR3 is TGCAGTGCTAGTAATCTCTATGGCTACACCTTC. Protein product: CSASNLYGYTF.

J is TRBJ2-7 and V is TRBV12-3 or TRBV12-4, with TRBD1 matching over 7 bases. There are 13 residues in the CDR3. Losses at the gene ends were 1 base for V and 4 bases for J; bases not matched to a gene: 1. CDR3 sequence reads: CASSLGTGYEQYF. CDR3 nucleotides: TGTGCCAGCAGTTTAGGGACAGGATACGAGCAGTACTTC.

The rearrangement joins TRBV4-1 to TRBJ2-7; TRBD2 agrees at 7 bases. V gave up 3 bases and J gave up 7 bases; unmatched junction bases: 9. Germline assignment: CDR1 MGHRA and CDR2 YSYEKL. CDR3 length equals 14 residues. CDR3 protein: CASSHESGVLEQYF. The CDR3, as DNA: TGCGCCAGCAGCCACGAGAGCGGGGTGCTAGAGCAGTACTTC.

The chain couples TRBV7-3 to TRBJ2-7; D ambiguous. Germline CDR1 SGHTA, CDR2 FQGTGA. The CDR3 consists of 13 residues. The V gene lost 5 bases and the J gene lost 7 bases, with 15 bases spanning the gap. CDR3 protein: CASSPWNGLEQYF. The CDR3 nucleotides are TGTGCCAGCAGCCCCTGGAACGGGTTGGAGCAGTACTTC.

The chain combines TRBV6-5 with TRBJ2-5, with a possible D match to TRBD2 (6 bases). CDR3 length: 14 amino acids. The germline V gene has CDR1 MNHEY and CDR2 SVGAGI. The V gene lost 6 bases and the J gene lost 1 base, with 12 bases spanning the gap. The CDR3: CASSSGGIQETQYF. The DNA of the CDR3 is TGTGCCAGCAGCTCGGGCGGGATCCAAGAGACCCAGTACTTC.

This clone was found once. This rearrangement joins TRBV30 to TRBJ1-5, with 7 bases matching TRBD1. The CDR3 has 13 amino acids. V lost 1 base and J lost 6; bases outside the gene matches: 3. Germline V gives CDR1 GTSNPN, CDR2 SVGIG (reference sequence). The CDR3 DNA is TGTGCCTGGAGTGGGACAGGAGGTCAGCCCCAGCATTTT. Residues: CAWSGTGGQPQHF.

The chain employs TRBV27 and TRBJ1-6; D possibly corresponds to TRBD1 (6 bases). CDR3 length: 14 amino acids. Germline-derived CDR1 and CDR2 are MNHEY and SMNVEV (reference sequence). V was shortened by 3 bases and J by 10 bases, with 13 bases between the two germline ends. The CDR3 loop is CASSFRDTTSPLHF. CDR3 DNA sequence: TGTGCCAGCAGTTTCCGGGACACGACCTCACCCCTCCACTTT.